Presented here are 10 T cell receptor beta chains from one specimen sequenced in a study of cytomegalovirus exposure and HLA in healthy donors. The PCR made use of 60 Vbeta and 13 Jbeta primers. Here immunoSEQ multiplex PCR was the method, and the copy in TCRdb shows in-frame clones only, minus some. The data contain around 98,000 clones, 75% to 85% of them singletons. What was sequenced was PBMCs. The receptors derive from a middle-aged woman in good health and CMV-seronegative.

The chain couples TRBV7-8 to TRBJ2-5; 8 bases map to TRBD2. After removal of 5 bases from V and 5 bases from J, the junction contained 13 bases not matched to a gene. CDR1 and CDR2 (germline): SGHVS, FQNEAQ. The CDR3 totals 16 residues. The CDR3 DNA is TGTGCCAGCAGCCTAGGTTCGGGGGGGTCTTTTGAGACCCAGTACTTC. This sequence encodes CASSLGSGGSFETQYF.

In this sample, this clone turned up a few times. V is TRBV11-3 and J is TRBJ2-1; D is uncertain. The CDR3 has 12 residues. Germline V gene data show CDR1 as SGHNT and CDR2 as YENEEA. The V gene lost 0 bases and the J gene lost 7 bases, with 4 bases spanning the gap. The CDR3 loop reads CASSLDGNEQFF. The CDR3 DNA reads TGTGCCAGCAGCTTAGACGGGAATGAGCAGTTCTTC.

The V gene is TRBV10-3, the J gene TRBJ2-3, with D perhaps TRBD1 (5 bases). The CDR3 runs 12 residues. CDR1 is ENHRY, CDR2 SYGVKD, per germline. V was shortened by 3 bases and J by 5 bases, with 6 bases between the two germline ends. The chain's CDR3 is CAISEDRDTQYF. In nucleotides, the CDR3 is TGTGCCATCAGTGAAGACAGAGATACGCAGTATTTT.

The chain has TRBV11-2 and TRBJ2-7, with D possibly TRBD1 on 8 matching bases. Trimming took 6 bases from V and 3 from J, leaving 18 bases between them. CDR1 and CDR2 (germline): SGHAT, FQNNGV. The CDR3 loop spans 15 amino acids. CDR3: CASRLSTGGVYEQYF. CDR3 DNA sequence: TGTGCCAGCAGACTCTCCACAGGGGGGGTCTACGAGCAGTACTTC. Variable domain in full (rest from reference TRBV11-2 and TRBJ2-7): EAGVAQSPRYKIIEKRQSVAFWCNPISGHATLYWYQQILGQGPKLLIQFQNNGVVDDSQLPKDRFSAERLKGVDSTLKIQPAKLEDSAVYLCASRLSTGGVYEQYFGPGTRLTVT.

J is TRBJ1-1 and V is TRBV25-1; unclear D gene. This CDR3 is built from 12 residues. V lost 5 bases, J lost 11 bases, and 15 bases lay in between. Germline-derived CDR1 and CDR2 are MGHDK and SYGVNS. CDR3 bases: TGTGCCAGCAGTCCGTCTATGGCGGGGGCTTTCTTT. Its protein is CASSPSMAGAFF.

CDR3 in amino acids: CASSQTDAEAFF. Here the CDR3 DNA reads TGTGCCAGCAGTCAGACAGATGCGGAAGCTTTCTTT. V is TRBV2 and J is TRBJ1-1; tentatively, D is TRBD1 (5 bases). Trimming took 5 bases from V and 8 from J, leaving 12 bases between them. The CDR3 sequence is 12 residues long. Looked up from germline, CDR1 is SNHLY and CDR2 is FYNNEI. The full variable domain, rest sourced from reference TRBV2 and TRBJ1-1, is EPEVTQTPSHQVTQMGQEVILRCVPISNHLYFYWYRQILGQKVEFLVSFYNNEISEKSEIFDDQFSVERPDGSNFTLKIRSTKLEDSAMYFCASSQTDAEAFFGQGTRLTVV.

The rearrangement uses TRBV7-2 and TRBJ2-7; TRBD1 aligns across 8 bases. CDR1 is SGHTA and CDR2 is FQGNSA in the germline V gene. Trimming at V came to 2 bases and at J to 1 base, leaving 4 bases not matched to a gene. The CDR3 is made up of 15 amino acids. Here the CDR3 reads CASSLNRGASYEQYF. The CDR3 nucleotides are TGTGCCAGCAGCTTAAACAGGGGGGCTTCCTACGAGCAGTACTTC.

The chain is built from TRBV5-1 and TRBJ1-1; 8 nucleotides line up with TRBD1. Losses at the gene ends were 0 bases for V and 4 bases for J; bases not matched to a gene: 8. There are 16 residues in the CDR3. Germline CDR1 is SGHRS and CDR2 is YFSETQ. In DNA form, the CDR3 reads TGCGCCAGCAGCTTGGCCAACCGGCAGGGGGCCACTGAAGCTTTCTTT. Protein: CASSLANRQGATEAFF.

The CDR3 coding sequence is TGTGCCAGCTCACAGGACACCTATAGCAATCAGCCCCAGCATTTT. Residues: CASSQDTYSNQPQHF. V and J are TRBV18 and TRBJ1-5; possibly TRBD1 for D (5 bases). CDR1 and CDR2 (germline): KGHSH, LQKENI. This CDR3 contains 15 residues. With 4 bases removed from V and 0 bases from J, the gap between germline ends came to 10 bases.

The CDR3 region is CASSLAIGTGEGYTF. CDR3 in DNA: TGTGCCAGCAGCTTAGCGATTGGGACAGGGGAAGGCTACACCTTC. V usage is TRBV7-6 and J usage is TRBJ1-2; 10 positions agree with TRBD1. CDR3 length equals 15 residues. Germline lookup yields CDR1 SGHVS and CDR2 FNYEAQ. The V and J ends lost 0 bases and 8 bases, in that order; junction bases with no gene match: 6.